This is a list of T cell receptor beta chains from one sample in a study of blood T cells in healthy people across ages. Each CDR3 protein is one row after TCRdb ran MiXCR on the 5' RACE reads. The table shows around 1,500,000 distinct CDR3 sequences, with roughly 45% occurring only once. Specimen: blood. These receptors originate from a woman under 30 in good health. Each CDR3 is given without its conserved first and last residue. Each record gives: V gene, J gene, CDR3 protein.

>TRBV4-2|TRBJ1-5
ASSPDDSLNQPQH
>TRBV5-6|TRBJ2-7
ACSLFSTYEQY
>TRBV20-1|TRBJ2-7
SARDRRTYEQY
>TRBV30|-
AWWTPNSYEQY
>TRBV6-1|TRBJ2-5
ASSATSGGKETQY
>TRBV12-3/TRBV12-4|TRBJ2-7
ASSFLGSLHEQY
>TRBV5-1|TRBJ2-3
ASTRTSGVGTDTQY
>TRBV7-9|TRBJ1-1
ASSLLVARVVGEDTEAF
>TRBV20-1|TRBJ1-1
SRDTYMNTEAF
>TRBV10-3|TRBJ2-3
AISPTSGRTDTQY
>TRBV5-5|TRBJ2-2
ASSNRISTGTGGTGELF
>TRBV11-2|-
ASNHLSGGRQETQY
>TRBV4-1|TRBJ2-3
ASRKSGGASDTQY
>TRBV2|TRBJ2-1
AGSWAYDEQF
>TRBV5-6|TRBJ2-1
ASSLAVGLADYNEQF
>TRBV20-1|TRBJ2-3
SARDRVGVLGDTQY
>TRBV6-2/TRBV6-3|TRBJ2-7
ASRQPSYEQY
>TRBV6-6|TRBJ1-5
AIQIRSNQPQH
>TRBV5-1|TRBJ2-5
ASSLAPEETQY
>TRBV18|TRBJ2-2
ASSPKAGGTNTGELF
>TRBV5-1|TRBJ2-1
ASSRTGTSNEQF
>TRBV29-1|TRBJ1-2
SAITGAYGYT
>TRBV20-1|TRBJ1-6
SARPRQGDVSPLH
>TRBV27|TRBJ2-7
ASIRDRALYNEQY
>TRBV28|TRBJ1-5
ASSPRTGGNYQPQH
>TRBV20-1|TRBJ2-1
SARPTGRVDNEQF
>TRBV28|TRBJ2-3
ASIQGTDTQY
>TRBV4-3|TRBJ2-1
ASSQDLEGGLATPRKF
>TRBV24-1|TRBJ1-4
ATSDPRGAGEKLF
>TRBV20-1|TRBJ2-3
SAPHRKLAEGNTDTQY
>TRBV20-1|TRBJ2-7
SAGSGRGSYEQY
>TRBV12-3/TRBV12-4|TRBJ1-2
ASSLGTGGGGYGYT
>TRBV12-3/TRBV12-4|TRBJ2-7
ASSCKQTYEQY
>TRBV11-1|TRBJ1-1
ASSLARRVWDTEAF
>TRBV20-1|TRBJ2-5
SAPGQVETQY
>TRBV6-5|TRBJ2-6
ASTRPVSSGANVLT
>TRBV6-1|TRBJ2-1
ASSEIRGAEQF
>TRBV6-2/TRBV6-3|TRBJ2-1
ASSCQTSGNEQF
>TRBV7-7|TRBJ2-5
ASSFGEEETQY
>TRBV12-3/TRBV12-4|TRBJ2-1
ASSQTSGRGGEQF
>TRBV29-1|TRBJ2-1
SVGGLTEGDEQF
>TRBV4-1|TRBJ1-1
ASSPQRRRDTEAF
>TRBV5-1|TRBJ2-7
ASSLAPTETYEQY
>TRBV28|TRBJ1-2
AHTTVGQGESYGYT
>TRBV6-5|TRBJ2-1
ASRYLSGGTSGPSSYNEQF
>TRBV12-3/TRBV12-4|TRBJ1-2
ASSLSGGRQADYGYT
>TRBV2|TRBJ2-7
ASSSRAQEFYEQY